Presented here are 13 T cell receptor beta chains from one specimen sequenced in a study of T-cell reconstitution after alpha-beta-depleted transplantation in children. Preparation of the TCRbeta library was carried out with unique molecular identifiers. TCRdb re-analysed the PCR reads in MiXCR, keeping a single row per CDR3 protein. The repertoire holds hundreds of thousands of distinct CDR3 sequences, 15% to 20% seen once, with 2.5% to 4% in the top ten. Material: PBMCs from the stem cell graft donor, obtained from the stem cell graft. Receptor source: a human donor who donated a stem cell graft to a child with acute lymphoblastic leukemia.

This clonotype has just a few counts. This sequence joins TRBV7-9 and TRBJ2-7; 10 bases are a match to TRBD1. The CDR3 is 15 amino acids. CDR1 and CDR2 from the germline V gene are SEHNR and FQNEAQ (reference sequence). V trimming: 4 bases; J trimming: 5 bases; junction bases outside the gene matches: 8. CDR3 amino acids: CASSSRDRGLDEQYF. The CDR3 DNA reads TGTGCCAGCAGCTCGCGGGACAGGGGTCTGGACGAGCAGTACTTC.

The gene calls are TRBV24-1 and TRBJ2-7; 8 bases are shared with TRBD1. Germline CDR1 and CDR2: KGHDR and SFDVKD. The V segment lost 3 bases and the J segment 1 base; nucleotides outside the gene matches: 7. The CDR3 covers 16 residues. The CDR3 DNA sequence: TGTGCCACCAGTGATCAACGGACAGGGTTTTCCTACGAGCAGTACTTC. It specifies CATSDQRTGFSYEQYF.

V and J are TRBV18 and TRBJ2-7; D not certain. V was cut by 5 bases and J by 4 bases, with 21 bases left in between. Germline lookup yields CDR1 KGHSH and CDR2 LQKENI. The CDR3 contains 16 residues. For the CDR3, the DNA is TGTGCCAGCTCATACCGTACTGGGAATATAAGGTACGAGCAGTACTTC. It codes for CASSYRTGNIRYEQYF.

This clonotype was observed a few times. V and J are TRBV7-3 and TRBJ1-1; TRBD1 might be the D (5 bases). This CDR3 is built from 14 residues. V was trimmed by 2 bases and J by 2 bases, leaving 9 bases between them. CDR1 SGHTA and CDR2 FQGTGA come from the germline V gene. The CDR3 DNA sequence: TGTGCCAGCAGCTTAGACAGCTTCAACACTGAAGCTTTCTTT. Translating gives CASSLDSFNTEAFF.

This chain links TRBV12-3 or TRBV12-4 with TRBJ1-5, with D perhaps TRBD1 (5 bases). Trimming took off 4 bases at V and 3 bases at J, with 10 bases between the two ends. The CDR3 is 14 amino acids. The CDR3 loop reads CASSWTLLNQPQHF. The CDR3 DNA reads as TGTGCCAGCAGTTGGACACTTCTCAATCAGCCCCAGCATTTT.

Only a few counts were recorded for this clonotype. The gene calls are TRBV2 and TRBJ2-1; 7 bases align to TRBD2. Germline trimming cut 6 bases from V and 6 bases from J; bases unmatched to any gene: 11. Germline V lookup: CDR1 SNHLY, CDR2 FYNNEI. The CDR3 spans 15 residues. CDR3 nucleotides: TGTGCCAGCAGAGGCGCGCCGGTAGCGGGCAATGAGCAGTTCTTC. It codes for CASRGAPVAGNEQFF.

The chain recombines TRBV3-1 with TRBJ1-3; D unclear. The germline V and J ends were trimmed by 5 bases and 1 base, with 3 bases remaining between them. This CDR3 has 12 amino acids. Germline CDR1 and CDR2: LGHDT and YNNKEL (reference sequence). The CDR3 bases are TGTGCCAGCAGCGATTCTGGAAACACCATATATTTT. Its protein is CASSDSGNTIYF. The full variable domain, completed using reference TRBV3-1 and TRBJ1-3, is DTAVSQTPKYLVTQMGNDKSIKCEQNLGHDTMYWYKQDSKKFLKIMFSYNNKELIINETVPNRFSPKSPDKAHLNLHINSLELGDSAVYFCASSDSGNTIYFGEGSWLTVV.

The sample holds a few counts of this clonotype. The genes are TRBV24-1 and TRBJ2-5; D gene ambiguous. Trimming took 2 bases from V and 5 from J, leaving 11 bases between them. Germline CDR1 is KGHDR and CDR2 is SFDVKD. The CDR3 loop spans 14 amino acids. The CDR3 coding sequence is TGTGCCACCAGTGATTCATCTCCGACCGAGACCCAGTACTTC. Amino acid sequence: CATSDSSPTETQYF.

Concerning this clonotype itself: Its ends do not fully match the called genes, so a read error is possible. The chain combines TRBV28 with TRBJ2-1; 8 nucleotides align to TRBD1. Germline CDR1 is MDHEN and CDR2 is SYDVKM. The CDR3 has 14 residues. The CDR3 loop is CASSLLDRDNAQFF. The CDR3 DNA reads TGTGCCAGCAGTTTATTGGACAGGGACAATGCGCAGTTCTTC.

V is TRBV12-3 or TRBV12-4 and J is TRBJ1-1; D call uncertain. The CDR3 runs to 13 residues. The V and J ends lost 7 bases and 0 bases respectively, with 9 bases between them. The CDR3 is CASNTEMNTEAFF. CDR3 DNA: TGTGCCAGCAATACAGAAATGAACACTGAAGCTTTCTTT.

This clonotype has a handful of counts. V gene TRBV12-3 or TRBV12-4 combines with J gene TRBJ1-2, with D tentatively TRBD1 (5 bases). Trimming removed 2 bases from V and 2 bases from J, with 18 bases in between. This CDR3 comprises 17 residues. This chain's CDR3 is CASSLSSQGRKNYGYTF. In DNA form, the CDR3 reads TGTGCCAGCAGTTTATCGTCCCAGGGAAGGAAAAACTATGGCTACACCTTC.

This clonotype was observed many times. CDR3 sequence: CASSPRTGTYEQYF. For the CDR3, the DNA is TGTGCCAGCAGCCCCCGGACAGGAACCTACGAGCAGTACTTC. The gene calls are TRBV9 and TRBJ2-7; the match to TRBD1 covers 7 bases. The CDR3 is 14 residues long. V gave up 4 bases and J gave up 2 bases; unmatched junction bases: 6. Germline CDR1 is SGDLS and CDR2 is YYNGEE. Variable domain in full (rest from reference TRBV9 and TRBJ2-7): DSGVTQTPKHLITATGQRVTLRCSPRSGDLSVYWYQQSLDQGLQFLIQYYNGEERAKGNILERFSAQQFPDLHSELNLSSLELGDSALYFCASSPRTGTYEQYFGPGTRLTVT.

This clonotype has only a few counts. V usage is TRBV5-1 and J usage is TRBJ2-3; 10 positions agree with TRBD2. CDR1 and CDR2 from the germline V gene are SGHRS and YFSETQ. The CDR3 sequence is 16 residues long. V dropped 6 bases and J dropped 1; count of bases not matched to a gene: 8. The DNA for the CDR3 is TGCGCCAGCACCTTAATAGCGGGAGGACGCACAGATACGCAGTATTTT. Encoded protein: CASTLIAGGRTDTQYF.